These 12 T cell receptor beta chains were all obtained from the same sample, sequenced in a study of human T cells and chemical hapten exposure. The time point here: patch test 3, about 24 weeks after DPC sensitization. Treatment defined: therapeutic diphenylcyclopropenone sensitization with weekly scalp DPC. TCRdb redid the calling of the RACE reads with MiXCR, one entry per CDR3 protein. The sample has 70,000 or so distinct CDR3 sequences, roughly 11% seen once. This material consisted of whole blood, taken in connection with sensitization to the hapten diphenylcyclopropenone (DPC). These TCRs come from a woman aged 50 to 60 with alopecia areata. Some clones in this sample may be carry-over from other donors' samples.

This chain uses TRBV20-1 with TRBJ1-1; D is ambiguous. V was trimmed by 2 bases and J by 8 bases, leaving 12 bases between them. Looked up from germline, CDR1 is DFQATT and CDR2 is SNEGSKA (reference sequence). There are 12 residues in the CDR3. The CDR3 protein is CSARPGIVEAFF. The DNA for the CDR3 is TGCAGTGCTAGACCCGGAATCGTAGAAGCTTTCTTT.

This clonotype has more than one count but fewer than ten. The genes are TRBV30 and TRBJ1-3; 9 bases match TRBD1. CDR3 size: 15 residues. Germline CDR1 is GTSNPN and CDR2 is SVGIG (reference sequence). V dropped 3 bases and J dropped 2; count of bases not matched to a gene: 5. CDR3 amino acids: CAWRGTGSAGNTIYF. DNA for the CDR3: TGTGCCTGGAGGGGGACAGGGTCTGCTGGAAACACCATATATTTT.

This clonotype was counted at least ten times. The CDR3 sequence is CASSQDLGAGGDEQFF. The CDR3 coding sequence is TGTGCCAGCAGCCAAGATTTGGGGGCAGGGGGCGATGAGCAGTTCTTC. This sequence joins TRBV14 and TRBJ2-1; 8 bases line up with TRBD1. CDR1 and CDR2 from the germline V gene are SGHDN and FVKESK. V was clipped by 0 bases and J by 8 bases; unmatched bases: 9. This CDR3 is built from 16 residues.

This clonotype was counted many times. In nucleotides, the CDR3 is TGTGCCAGCAGTTTAGTATTCCCCAAGGCTTTCTTT. Translating it yields CASSLVFPKAFF. This chain connects TRBV12-3 or TRBV12-4 to TRBJ1-1; D unresolved. V was cut by 1 base and J by 11 bases, with 11 bases left in between. The CDR3 extends over 12 amino acids.

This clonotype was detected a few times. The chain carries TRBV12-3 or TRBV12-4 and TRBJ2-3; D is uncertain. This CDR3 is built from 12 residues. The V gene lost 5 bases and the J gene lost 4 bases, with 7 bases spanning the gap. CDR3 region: CASSRLPDTQYF. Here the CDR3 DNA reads TGTGCCAGCAGTCGACTCCCAGATACGCAGTATTTT.

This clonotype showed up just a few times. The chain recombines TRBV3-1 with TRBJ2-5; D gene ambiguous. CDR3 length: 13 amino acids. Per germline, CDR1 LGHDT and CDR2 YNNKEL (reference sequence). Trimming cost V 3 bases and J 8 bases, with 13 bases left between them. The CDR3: CASSQRPQGTQYF. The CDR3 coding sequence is TGTGCCAGCAGCCAGCGCCCGCAAGGAACCCAGTACTTC.

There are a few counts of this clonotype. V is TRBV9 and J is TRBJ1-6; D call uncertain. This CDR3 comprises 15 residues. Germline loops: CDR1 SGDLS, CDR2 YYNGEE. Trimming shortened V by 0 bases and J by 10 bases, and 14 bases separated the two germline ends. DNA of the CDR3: TGTGCCAGCAGCGTAGGTGGCATTGCCCAATCACCCCTCCACTTT. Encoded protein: CASSVGGIAQSPLHF.

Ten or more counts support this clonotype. The CDR3 region is CASSFGYGSSGNTIYF. CDR3 bases: TGTGCCAGCAGTTTTGGGTATGGGAGCTCTGGAAACACCATATATTTT. The gene calls are TRBV28 and TRBJ1-3; D not resolved. In germline, CDR1 is MDHEN, CDR2 SYDVKM. The CDR3 sequence is 16 residues long. The germline V and J ends were trimmed by 3 bases and 0 bases, with 12 bases remaining between them.

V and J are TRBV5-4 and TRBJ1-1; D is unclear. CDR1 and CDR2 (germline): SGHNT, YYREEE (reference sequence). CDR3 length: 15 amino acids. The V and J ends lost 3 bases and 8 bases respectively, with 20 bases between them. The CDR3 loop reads CASSSGRITTEEAFF. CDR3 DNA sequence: TGTGCCAGCAGCTCGGGCCGTATCACGACGGAGGAAGCTTTCTTT.

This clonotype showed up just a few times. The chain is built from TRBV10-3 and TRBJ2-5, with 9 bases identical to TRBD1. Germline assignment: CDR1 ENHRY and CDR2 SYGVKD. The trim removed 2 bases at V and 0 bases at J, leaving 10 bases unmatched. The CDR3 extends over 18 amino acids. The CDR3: CAISESAQGTGHQETQYF. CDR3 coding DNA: TGTGCCATCAGTGAGAGTGCCCAAGGGACAGGGCACCAAGAGACCCAGTACTTC.

The CDR3 DNA is TGTGCCAGCAGTGAATTTGGGGGCTCCTACGAGCAGTACTTC. Translation: CASSEFGGSYEQYF. The chain employs TRBV25-1 and TRBJ2-7, with D perhaps TRBD1 or TRBD2 (5 bases each). Per germline, CDR1 MGHDK and CDR2 SYGVNS. CDR3 length equals 14 residues. V gave up 1 base and J gave up 0 bases, with 7 bases separating them.

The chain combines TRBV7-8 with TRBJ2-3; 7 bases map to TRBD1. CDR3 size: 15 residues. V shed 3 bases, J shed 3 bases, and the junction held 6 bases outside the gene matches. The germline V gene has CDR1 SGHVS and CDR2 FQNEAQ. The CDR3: CASSFRTGVTDTQYF. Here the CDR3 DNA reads TGTGCCAGCAGCTTTCGAACAGGGGTAACAGATACGCAGTATTTT.